The source of this T cell receptor (beta chain) is a study of blood T cells in healthy people across ages. Trimming took 6 bases from V and 4 from J; bases not matched to a gene: 11. This CDR3 is 15 amino acids long. Germline values: CDR1 DFQATT, CDR2 SNEGSKA (reference sequence). This clonotype was seen more than once but under ten times. A J-beta primer mix and a sample-barcoded 5' primer were used in a second PCR of about 6 to 12 cycles. TCRdb redid the calling of the 5' RACE reads with MiXCR, one entry per CDR3 protein. Of over 1,500,000 distinct CDR3 sequences in the sample, around half were seen once.

The sequenced sample was blood. The TCR was taken from a woman aged 40 to 49 in good health. The chain joins TRBV20-1 to TRBJ2-3, with TRBD2 matching over 9 bases. In DNA form, the CDR3 reads TGCAGTGCCGTCAATAGCGGGGGAGGGCCAGATACGCAGTATTTT. Its translation is CSAVNSGGGPDTQYF.